The entry that follows covers one T cell receptor beta chain sequence. The data stem from a study of T cell changes during pregnancy in multiple sclerosis. This table comes from immunoSEQ multiplex PCR, and its TCRdb copy is limited to in-frame clones, with some not included. The sample shows more than 40,000 clones, 90% to 95% of them seen only once. CDR1 is MNHEY, CDR2 SMNVEV, per germline (reference sequence). This CDR3 region has 12 residues. The ends lost 5 bases at V and 8 bases at J; junction bases unmatched: 4. V usage is TRBV27 and J usage is TRBJ1-2, with TRBD1 matching 8 bases. This receptor was obtained from a female donor with multiple sclerosis, enrolled in a pregnancy study. The input for sequencing was CD8+ T cells from peripheral blood mononuclear cells, taken in the first trimester of pregnancy. The chain's CDR3 is CASSTTGEGYTF. The CDR3 DNA follows: TGTGCCAGCAGTACGACAGGGGAAGGCTACACCTTC.